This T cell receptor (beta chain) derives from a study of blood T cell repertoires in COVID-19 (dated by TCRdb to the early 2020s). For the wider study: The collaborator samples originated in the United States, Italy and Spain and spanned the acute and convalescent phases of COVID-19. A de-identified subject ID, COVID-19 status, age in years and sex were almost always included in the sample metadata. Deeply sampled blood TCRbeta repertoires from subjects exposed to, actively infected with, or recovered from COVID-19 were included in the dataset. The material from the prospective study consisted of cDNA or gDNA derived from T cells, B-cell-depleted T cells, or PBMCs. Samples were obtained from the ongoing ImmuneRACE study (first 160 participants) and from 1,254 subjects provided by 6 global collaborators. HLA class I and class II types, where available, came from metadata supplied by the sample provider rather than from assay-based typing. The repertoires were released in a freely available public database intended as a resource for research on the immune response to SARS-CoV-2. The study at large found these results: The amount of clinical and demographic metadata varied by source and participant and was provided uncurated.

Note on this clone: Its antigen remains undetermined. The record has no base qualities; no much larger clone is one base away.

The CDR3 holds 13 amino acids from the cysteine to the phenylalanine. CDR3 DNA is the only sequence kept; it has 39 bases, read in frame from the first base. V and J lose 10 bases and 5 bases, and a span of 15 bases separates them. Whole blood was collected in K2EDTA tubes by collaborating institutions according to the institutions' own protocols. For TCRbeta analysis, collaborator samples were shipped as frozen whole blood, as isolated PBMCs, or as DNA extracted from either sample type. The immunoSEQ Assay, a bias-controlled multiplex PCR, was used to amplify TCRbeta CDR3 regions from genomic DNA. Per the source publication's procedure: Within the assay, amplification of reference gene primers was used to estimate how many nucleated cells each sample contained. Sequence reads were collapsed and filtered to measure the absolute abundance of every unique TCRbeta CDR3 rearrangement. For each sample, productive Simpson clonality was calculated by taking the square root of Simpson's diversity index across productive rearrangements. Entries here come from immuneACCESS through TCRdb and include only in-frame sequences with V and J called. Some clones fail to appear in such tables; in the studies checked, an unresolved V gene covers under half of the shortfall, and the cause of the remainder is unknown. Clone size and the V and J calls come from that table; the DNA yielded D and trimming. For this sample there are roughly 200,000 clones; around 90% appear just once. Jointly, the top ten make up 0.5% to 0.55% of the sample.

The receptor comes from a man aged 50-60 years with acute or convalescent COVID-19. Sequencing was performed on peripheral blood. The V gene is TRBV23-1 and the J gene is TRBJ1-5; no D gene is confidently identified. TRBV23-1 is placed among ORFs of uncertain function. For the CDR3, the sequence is CATHIPWHQPQHF. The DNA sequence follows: TGCGCCACCCATATCCCGTGGCATCAGCCCCAGCATTTT.